This TCR beta chain stems from a study of T cells in Graves' hyperthyroidism and ophthalmopathy (dated by TCRdb to the late 2010s). Turning to the overall study: Peripheral blood samples were taken at the time of initial diagnosis, prior to any treatment. To identify TCR V-J signatures that set the groups apart, the researchers used a discovery cohort of about a hundred patients, made up of 40 to 45 with Graves' ophthalmopathy and approximately 57 with stable Graves' hyperthyroidism. Whether ophthalmopathy could be predicted prospectively was tested in an independent validation cohort made up of approximately 19 hyperthyroidism patients plus 17 patients who later progressed to ophthalmopathy. The 75 to 100 discovery patients were divided at random into training and test sets in a 7:3 ratio. Thyroid tissue and blood T-cell repertoires from about six Graves' hyperthyroidism patients were also compared in the study. After sampling, hyperthyroidism patients received methimazole starting at 30 mg daily, and ophthalmopathy patients received high-dose intravenous methylprednisolone. The paper describes TCR Vbeta CDR3 sequencing of 130 to 150 peripheral blood samples, made up of some 40 ophthalmopathy patients, approximately 73 hyperthyroidism patients and roughly 17 progressor patients. The research as a whole found: Sample size was not statistically predetermined, and blinding of investigators to group allocation was not performed. Most expanded thyroid clonotypes (frequency above 0.001) were also found in blood, which suggests that blood repertoires may mirror thyroid immune responses. In validation, the model predicted progression to ophthalmopathy a median of about 5.9 months before onset, with roughly 71% sensitivity and just under 75% specificity. Ophthalmopathy was separated from stable hyperthyroidism by a 13 V-J signature model, with about 88% sensitivity and about 81% specificity obtained in cross-validation and 80%/75% obtained in testing.

Relative to germline, V is missing 2 bases and J is missing 2 bases, with 10 bases of the junction outside any gene match. Reading from cysteine to phenylalanine, the CDR3 counts 17 amino acids. Solely the CDR3 DNA is kept, with 51 bases framed from the first base. Based on the germline V gene (reference sequence), the CDR1 and CDR2 sequences are DFQATT and SNEGSKA. About this clonotype: This receptor's antigen is unknown. No base qualities exist here, and no much larger clone lies one base off it.

TCR beta CDR3 regions were amplified from RNA transcripts. For the first round of RT-PCR on the TCR CDR3, the HTBI primer set was used together with the Qiagen OneStep RT-PCR kit. The libraries were constructed in a second round of multiplex PCR and then size-selected and purified. Libraries were sequenced paired-end with 100 bp reads on an Illumina HiSeq2000. The original methods were these. SOAPnuke was used to process the raw data, removing reads that contained adapters or uncalled bases, had a mean Phred below 15, or lacked an exact match to the constant primer or identifier. High-quality paired reads were merged with COPE v1.2.5, and unique nucleotide sequences were defined as clonotypes. MiTCR v1.1 was used to align clonotypes to the IMGT TRBV, TRBD and TRBJ reference segments. The analysis included only V-J combinations with a frequency above 0.0001, which together covered about 99% of the repertoires. A TCS score was defined as the ratio between F50 (clonal expansion) and ExV (chaos), using BLOSUM62-based TCRdist between CDR3 peptides within each V-J. Welch's t-statistics and random forest reduced roughly 500 V-J features to 10 to 15, which were used in a naive Bayes classifier (R e1071). TCRdb itself trimmed the public reads at Q25 with fastp, ran MiXCR and retained productive beta chains. Every entry covers one CDR3 protein and lists the most common genes and DNA from its rows. In this record, the V and J calls reflect TCRdb's handling and not the investigators' own analysis. For this sample the table gives approximately 380,000 distinct CDR3 sequences, of which around an eighth were detected only once. The ten biggest clones cover around 30% of the sample.

Moderately to severely active disease, a Clinical Activity Score of at least 3, a NOSPECS grade of at least 4, and a duration under 3 months were present in ophthalmopathy patients. Exclusion was applied to patients with uncontrolled infections, other autoimmune diseases, pregnancy or lactation. Diagnoses were established on the basis of clinical symptoms, serum thyroxine and TRAb, thyroid ultrasound, and orbital computed tomography. PBMCs were isolated from about 10 ml of fresh peripheral blood by Ficoll-Paque density gradient centrifugation. Total RNA was extracted with Trizol reagent, and quality was checked on an Agilent 2100 Bioanalyzer.

This TCR was recovered from a man aged 45-65 years with Graves' ophthalmopathy. Input material: blood. This receptor chain uses TRBV20-1 and TRBJ2-5, with 11 bases matching TRBD2. The CDR3 loop reads CSARPRRLAGPQETQYF. The base sequence is TGCAGTGCTAGACCCCGCCGACTAGCGGGACCACAAGAGACCCAGTACTTC.